A selection of T cell receptor beta chains follows, all from one sample in a study of blood T cell repertoires in COVID-19. Sequenced by immunoSEQ multiplex PCR; TCRdb stores in-frame clones only, minus some. The sample lists about 29,000 clones; almost 85% were seen once. The sequencing sample was made of peripheral blood. Source of these receptors: an elderly man with active COVID-19. Both conserved end residues are part of each CDR3. The D gene is left open where the match is weak. Part of the rows lack a size; the others show once, few, many or a class for expanded clones.

j_gene	d_gene	v_gene	abundance	CDR3nt	CDR3aa
TRBJ2-2	TRBD2	TRBV7-8	-	TGTGCCAGCAGCTTCGCGGGGGGGACCGGGGAGCTGTTTTTT	CASSFAGGTGELFF
TRBJ1-2	TRBD1	TRBV4-1	-	TGCGCCAGCAGCCAAGCGCCGGGACAGGGCCAATTGTTCTATGGCTACACCTTC	CASSQAPGQGQLFYGYTF
TRBJ1-2	TRBD1	TRBV4-1	-	TGCGCCAGCAGCCAACAACAGGGGCCGGGGTATGGCTACACCTTC	CASSQQQGPGYGYTF
TRBJ2-3	TRBD1	TRBV19	-	TGTGCCAGCCGGGACAGGGACCGCGATACGCAGTATTTT	CASRDRDRDTQYF
TRBJ1-1	-	TRBV6-1	-	TGTGCCAGCAGTGAAGTAAAGAACACTGAAGCTTTCTTT	CASSEVKNTEAFF
TRBJ1-1	-	TRBV6-5	-	TGTGCCAGCAGTTACCTCCAAGGGGCTGAAGCTTTCTTT	CASSYLQGAEAFF
TRBJ1-5	TRBD1	TRBV27	-	TGTGCCAGCAGTTCCACCCCAACAGGGGCAGTAACGCAGCCCCAGCATTTT	CASSSTPTGAVTQPQHF
TRBJ2-1	TRBD1	TRBV4-2	-	TGTGCCAGCAGCCAAGATACACAGGGGTGGGATGAGCAGTTCTTC	CASSQDTQGWDEQFF
TRBJ2-7	-	TRBV6-1	-	TGTGCCAGCAGTGAATCCGTGGGGACACTATACGAGCAGTACTTC	CASSESVGTLYEQYF
TRBJ2-7	-	TRBV4-1	-	TGCGCCAGCAGCCAAGAAGAGACTCTTCTCGGCGAGCAGTACTTC	CASSQEETLLGEQYF
TRBJ2-3	TRBD2	TRBV28	-	TGTGCCTGTACTAGCGGGGGGGGCACAGATACGCAGTATTTT	CACTSGGGTDTQYF
TRBJ1-1	-	TRBV2	-	TGTGCCAGCACTTGGACACCTGGGGCTGAAGCTTTCTTT	CASTWTPGAEAFF
TRBJ2-4	TRBD1	TRBV2	-	TGTGCCAGCAGGCACCTTCAGGGGGCGAAAAACATTCAGTACTTC	CASRHLQGAKNIQYF
TRBJ1-5	-	TRBV6-6	once	TGTGCCAGCAGGACAGATAGCAATCAGCCCCAGCATTTT	CASRTDSNQPQHF
TRBJ1-6	-	TRBV30	-	TGTGCCTGGAGCCAACGGGGGGGAAATTCACCCCTCCACTTT	CAWSQRGGNSPLHF
TRBJ1-1	-	TRBV5-1	-	TGCGCCAGCAGCTTGTCAGGGGTTCGGGGCACTGAAGCTTTCTTT	CASSLSGVRGTEAFF
TRBJ1-2	-	TRBV30	-	TGTGCCTGGAGTGTCGGTTACACCCGGACAGTGACACCTAACTATGGCTACACCTTC	CAWSVGYTRTVTPNYGYTF
TRBJ2-7	TRBD2	TRBV19	-	TGCGCCAGTAGCGCAGCGGGGGGATTAACCTACGAGCAGTACTTC	CASSAAGGLTYEQYF
TRBJ1-5	-	TRBV6-5	-	TGTGCCAGCAGTTACACAGTCGGTGGTAATCAGCCCCAGCATTTT	CASSYTVGGNQPQHF
TRBJ2-5	-	TRBV18	once	TGTGCCAGCTCACCACCGGACAGACAAGAGACCCAGTACTTC	CASSPPDRQETQYF
TRBJ1-5	-	TRBV27	-	-	CASSSSGGSNQPQHF
TRBJ2-7	TRBD2	TRBV5-4	-	TGTGCCAGCAGCTTCTTAGCGGGGGGGAACTACGAGCAGTACTTC	CASSFLAGGNYEQYF
TRBJ1-6	-	TRBV6-5	-	TGTGCCATTCAGACAGGCTATAATTCACCCCTCCACTTT	CAIQTGYNSPLHF
TRBJ2-7	TRBD1	TRBV6-5	-	TGTGCCAGCACCCCCGGGACAGGGTTCTACGAGCAGTACTTC	CASTPGTGFYEQYF
TRBJ2-5	TRBD2	TRBV7-9	once	TGTGCCAGCAGCTTTAGCGGGGGAGGCGAGACCCAGTACTTC	CASSFSGGGETQYF
TRBJ2-2	TRBD1	TRBV23-1	-	TGCGCCAGCAGTCAATCGGTAGACAGGGTTACCGGGGAGCTGTTTTTT	CASSQSVDRVTGELFF
TRBJ1-1	-	TRBV27	-	TGTGCCAGCAGTGCCCTTAGATTGGGGGGTCGGGCCACTGAAGCTTTCTTT	CASSALRLGGRATEAFF
TRBJ2-3	TRBD2	TRBV6-2/TRBV6-3	-	TGTGCCAGCAGTTACCCCCGGACTAGCGGGGTCACAGATACGCAGTATTTT	CASSYPRTSGVTDTQYF
TRBJ2-7	TRBD2	TRBV9	-	TGTGCCAGCAGCGAGAGACTAGCGGGGCTCTACGAGCAGTACTTC	CASSERLAGLYEQYF
TRBJ1-2	TRBD1	TRBV16	-	TGTGCCAGCAGCGGCGGACAGGGGAGATATGGCTACACCTTC	CASSGGQGRYGYTF
TRBJ1-1	-	TRBV15	-	TGTGCCACCAGTATGTGGAACACTGAAGCTTTCTTT	CATSMWNTEAFF
TRBJ1-1	-	TRBV27	-	TGTGCCAGCAGTCAGATAGGTGGGGCGGACACTGAAGCTTTCTTT	CASSQIGGADTEAFF